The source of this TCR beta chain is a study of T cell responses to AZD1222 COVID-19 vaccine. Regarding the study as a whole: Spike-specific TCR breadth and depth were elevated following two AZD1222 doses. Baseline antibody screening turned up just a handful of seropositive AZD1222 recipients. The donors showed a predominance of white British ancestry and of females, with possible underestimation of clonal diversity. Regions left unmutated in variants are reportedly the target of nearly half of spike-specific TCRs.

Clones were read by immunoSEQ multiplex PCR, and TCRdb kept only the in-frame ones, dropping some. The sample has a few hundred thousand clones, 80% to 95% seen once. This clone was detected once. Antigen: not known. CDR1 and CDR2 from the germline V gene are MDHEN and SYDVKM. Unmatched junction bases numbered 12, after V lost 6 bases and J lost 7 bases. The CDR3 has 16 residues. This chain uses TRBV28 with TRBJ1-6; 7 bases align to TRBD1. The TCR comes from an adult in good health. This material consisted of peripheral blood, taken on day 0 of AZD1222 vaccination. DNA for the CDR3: TGTGCCAGCAGATTCGCCGGGACAGCGGGAAATTCACCCCTCCACTTT. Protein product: CASRFAGTAGNSPLHF.